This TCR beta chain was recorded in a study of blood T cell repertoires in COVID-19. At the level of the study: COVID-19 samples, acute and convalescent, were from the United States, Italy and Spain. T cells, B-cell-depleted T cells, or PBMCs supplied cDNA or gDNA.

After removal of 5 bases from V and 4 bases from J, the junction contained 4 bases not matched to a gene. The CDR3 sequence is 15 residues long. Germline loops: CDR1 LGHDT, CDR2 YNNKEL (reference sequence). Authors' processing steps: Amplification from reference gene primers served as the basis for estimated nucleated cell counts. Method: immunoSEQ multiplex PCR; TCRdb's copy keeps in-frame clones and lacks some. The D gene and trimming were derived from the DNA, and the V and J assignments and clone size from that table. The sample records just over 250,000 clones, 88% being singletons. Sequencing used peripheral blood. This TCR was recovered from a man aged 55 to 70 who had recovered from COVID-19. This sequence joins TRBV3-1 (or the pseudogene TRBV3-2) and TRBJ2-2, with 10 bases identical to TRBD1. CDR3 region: CASSLTGGGTGELFF. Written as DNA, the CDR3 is TGTGCCAGCAGCTTGACAGGGGGCGGCACCGGGGAGCTGTTTTTT.